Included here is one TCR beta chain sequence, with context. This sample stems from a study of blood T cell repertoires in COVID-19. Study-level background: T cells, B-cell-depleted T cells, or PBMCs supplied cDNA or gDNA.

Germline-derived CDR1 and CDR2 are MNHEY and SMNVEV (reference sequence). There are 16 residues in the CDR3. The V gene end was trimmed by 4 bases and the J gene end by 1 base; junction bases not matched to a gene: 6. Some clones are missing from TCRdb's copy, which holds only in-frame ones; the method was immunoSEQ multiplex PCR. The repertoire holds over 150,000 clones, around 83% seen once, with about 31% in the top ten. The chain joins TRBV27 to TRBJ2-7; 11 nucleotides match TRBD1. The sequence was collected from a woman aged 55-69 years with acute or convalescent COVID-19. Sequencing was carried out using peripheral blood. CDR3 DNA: TGTGCCAGCAGTTCGCCGGGACAGGGGGATTCCTACGAGCAGTACTTC. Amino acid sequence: CASSSPGQGDSYEQYF.